The T cell receptor beta chain under discussion was sequenced for a study of T cell repertoires in aging, cancer and after chemotherapy. A mixed TRB-A/B primer pool amplified rearranged TRB by multiplex touch-down PCR. One entry per CDR3 protein results from TCRdb running MiXCR on the multiplex PCR reads. The data hold roughly 9,300 distinct CDR3 sequences, with about 40% observed a single time. V lost 1 base and J lost 5; bases outside the gene matches: 5. CDR1 is MNHEY and CDR2 is SVGAGI in the germline V gene. The CDR3 has 15 residues. Amplification of TCR beta used genomic DNA extracted from peripheral blood.

This clonotype originated in a human donor in good health. This sequence joins TRBV6-5 and TRBJ1-1; TRBD1 matches at 9 bases. The sample was blood. The CDR3 loop reads CASSYLGQGNTEAFF. The CDR3 bases are TGTGCCAGCAGTTACTTGGGACAGGGAAATACTGAAGCTTTCTTT.